The 3 T cell receptor beta chains below all came from one sample that was sequenced in a study of human T cells and chemical hapten exposure. MiXCR, applied by TCRdb to the RACE reads, yields one record per CDR3 protein. The sample yields 85,000 to 95,000 distinct CDR3 sequences, about 8.8% seen once. As to time point: healthy volunteer bleed at 2 weeks. Unfractionated whole blood yielded total RNA. Source material: whole blood. The receptors shown here come from a female donor in good health. Some clones in this sample may be carry-over from other donors' samples.

The J gene is TRBJ1-2, the V gene TRBV5-1, with TRBD1 matching 8 bases. Trimming took 1 base from V and 6 from J; bases not matched to a gene: 5. Per germline, CDR1 SGHRS and CDR2 YFSETQ. The CDR3 spans 14 residues. CDR3: CASSLPGGKDGYTF. CDR3 sequence (DNA): TGCGCCAGCAGCTTGCCAGGGGGCAAGGATGGCTACACCTTC.

This clonotype was observed a handful of times. The chain employs TRBV20-1 and TRBJ2-4; maybe TRBD2 (5 bases). Trimming took off 0 bases at V and 8 bases at J, with 17 bases between the two ends. Looked up from germline, CDR1 is DFQATT and CDR2 is SNEGSKA (reference sequence). This CDR3 has 15 amino acids. The CDR3 protein is CSARDQSGPADIQYF. CDR3 in DNA: TGCAGTGCTAGAGATCAGAGCGGTCCGGCGGACATTCAGTACTTC.

The chain carries TRBV5-1 and TRBJ2-4; possible D gene TRBD1, 5 bases. With 3 bases removed from V and 8 bases from J, the gap between germline ends came to 12 bases. The germline gives CDR1 SGHRS, CDR2 YFSETQ. This CDR3 has 13 amino acids. The CDR3 loop is CASSSRTGDIQYF. The CDR3 nucleotides are TGCGCCAGCAGCTCTCGCACAGGAGACATTCAGTACTTC.